This is a list of T cell receptor beta chains from one sample in a study of regulatory T cells in long-lasting Graves disease. Via MiXCR, TCRdb re-called the multiplex PCR reads, giving one row per CDR3 protein. The sample has more than 650,000 distinct CDR3 sequences, about 30% seen once. The sample was peripheral blood mononuclear cells (PBMCs), taken when the disease was refractory, from a patient treated with antithyroid drugs. The receptors were sampled from a female donor with Graves disease. CDR3s include the opening cysteine and the closing phenylalanine or tryptophan. A D gene is named only where the DNA matches it firmly. Not every row has a clone size; where given, it reads once, few, many or a size class.

j_call	v_call	clone_size	d_call	cdr3_nt	cdr3_aa
TRBJ1-2	TRBV29-1	few	-	TGCAGCGTCCTACCGACACTGAACTATGGCTACACCTTC	CSVLPTLNYGYTF
TRBJ2-6	TRBV11-1	many	TRBD1	TGTGCCTCCGACAGTGGGACAGGGGCTGGGGCCAACGTCCTGACTTTC	CASDSGTGAGANVLTF
TRBJ2-7	TRBV20-1	-	TRBD2	TGCAGTGCCCGGGACTACACCTACGAGCAGTACTTC	CSARDYTYEQYF
TRBJ2-2	TRBV20-1	few	TRBD1	TGCAGTGCTTCCCGCTACAGCCGGACAGGCACGAACACCGGGGAGCTGTTTTTT	CSASRYSRTGTNTGELFF
TRBJ2-2	TRBV5-1	-	TRBD1	TGCGCCAGCAGCGGGACAGAAACCGGGGAGCTGTTTTTT	CASSGTETGELFF
TRBJ1-1	TRBV6-1	many	TRBD1	TGTGCCAGCAGTGGTCCCGGGACAGGGTACACTGAAGCTTTCTTT	CASSGPGTGYTEAFF
TRBJ1-2	TRBV27	many	TRBD1	TGTGCCAGCAGGCGGACAGGGACGGACTACACCTTC	CASRRTGTDYTF
TRBJ1-5	TRBV28	many	TRBD1	TGTGCCAGCAGTTTTAGACAGGGGGAAGGAGGCAATCAGCCCCAGCATTTT	CASSFRQGEGGNQPQHF
TRBJ1-1	TRBV19	few	-	TGTGCCAGTAGTATAGTGGCGACCGGTGGCACTGAAGCTTTCTTT	CASSIVATGGTEAFF
TRBJ2-5	TRBV2	many	TRBD1	TGTGCCAGCAGTGAAATAGCAGGGGGTGAGACCCAGTACTTC	CASSEIAGGETQYF
TRBJ1-5	TRBV11-2	many	-	TGTGCCAGCAGCTTAAGGACAGACAATCAGCCCCAGCATTTT	CASSLRTDNQPQHF
TRBJ2-7	TRBV6-1	-	-	TGTGCCAGCACATCGGCCTACGAGCAGTACTTC	CASTSAYEQYF
TRBJ2-2	TRBV12-3/TRBV12-4	many	TRBD2	TGTGCCAGCAGTCGCATAGCGGGGGGCACCGGGGAGCTGTTTTTT	CASSRIAGGTGELFF
TRBJ2-2	TRBV3-1	-	-	TGTGCCAGCAGCCTAGGGGACCACGGGACCGGGGAGCTGTTTTTT	CASSLGDHGTGELFF
TRBJ2-5	TRBV10-3	few	TRBD1	TGTGCCATCTCCCTCGGGACAGACCAAGAGACCCAGTACTTC	CAISLGTDQETQYF
TRBJ1-5	TRBV2	many	-	TGTGCCAGCAGTGAAGAGGAGTACAATCAGCCCCAGCATTTT	CASSEEEYNQPQHF
TRBJ2-1	TRBV18	few	-	TGTGCCAGCTCACCACCGGATATGCGCAATGAGCAGTTCTTC	CASSPPDMRNEQFF
TRBJ1-2	TRBV20-1	-	TRBD1	TGCAGTGCCCCTTTAGGGGGACAGGGAGGCTACACCTTC	CSAPLGGQGGYTF
TRBJ1-3	TRBV6-1	few	TRBD1	TGTGCCAGCAGCGGGACAGGACTTAGAAACACCATATATTTT	CASSGTGLRNTIYF
TRBJ1-1	TRBV5-1	-	-	TGCGCCAGCAGCTGGGCCACAAAGAACACTGAAGCTTTCTTT	CASSWATKNTEAFF
TRBJ1-1	TRBV27	many	TRBD1	TGTGCCAGCAGTATCACTCGGGACAGGAGAACTGAAGCTTTCTTT	CASSITRDRRTEAFF
TRBJ1-2	TRBV19	few	-	TGTGCCTCTGCAAAAGGAGGGGCTGGCTTTTCGTATGGCTACACCTTC	CASAKGGAGFSYGYTF
TRBJ1-1	TRBV6-1	few	-	TGTGCCAGCAGACCGGTGCCCCCGAACACTGAAGCTTTCTTT	CASRPVPPNTEAFF
TRBJ1-5	TRBV3-1	-	-	TGTGCCAGCAGCCAAGGTGGGGGGATCAATCAGCCCCAGCATTTT	CASSQGGGINQPQHF
TRBJ2-7	TRBV9	-	TRBD2	TGTGCCAGCAGCGGGGGGACTAGCGCACCCTACGAGCAGTACTTC	CASSGGTSAPYEQYF
TRBJ1-2	TRBV7-6	few	-	TGTGCCAGCAGCTTAGAACAGGACGGACTCTATGGCTACACCTTC	CASSLEQDGLYGYTF
TRBJ1-1	TRBV5-1	-	TRBD1	TGCGCCAGCAGCTTGGCGGGACAGGGCGGCACTGAAGCTTTCTTT	CASSLAGQGGTEAFF
TRBJ1-1	TRBV11-2	-	-	TGTGCCAGCAGCTTAATTGGGGGGTCTTTGAACACTGAAGCTTTCTTT	CASSLIGGSLNTEAFF
TRBJ2-7	TRBV20-1	many	TRBD2	TGCAGTGCTAGACCTAGCGGGTCTTCCTACGAGCAGTACTTC	CSARPSGSSYEQYF
TRBJ1-2	TRBV18	-	-	TGTGCCAGCTCACCAGAAGGGGCGGCAACAAGTGGAGGCTACACCTTC	CASSPEGAATSGGYTF
TRBJ1-5	TRBV6-1	many	-	TGTGCCAGCGACGGACGAAGCAATCAGCCCCAGCATTTT	CASDGRSNQPQHF
TRBJ1-5	TRBV5-5	-	-	TGTGCCAGCAGCTCCGGGGTTTCGCCCCAGCATTTT	CASSSGVSPQHF
TRBJ2-7	TRBV20-1	-	TRBD2	TGCAGTGCTAGAGTTGCTAGCGGGACATACGAGCAGTACTTC	CSARVASGTYEQYF
TRBJ1-6	TRBV25-1	-	TRBD1	TGTGCCAGCAGCCTCGGACAGGGGGCGTCTTCACCCCTCCACTTT	CASSLGQGASSPLHF
TRBJ2-7	TRBV11-2	few	-	TGTGCCAGCAGGTCCCCTCGAGGCAACGAGCAGTACTTC	CASRSPRGNEQYF
TRBJ1-4	TRBV6-1	many	-	TGTGCCAGCAGCTCCCAAGTCGGATATAATGAAAAACTGTTTTTT	CASSSQVGYNEKLFF
TRBJ1-2	TRBV24-1	few	-	TGTGCCACCAGTGATGCGGCTGAGGGGAACTATGGCTACACCTTC	CATSDAAEGNYGYTF
TRBJ1-2	TRBV5-1	-	-	TGCGCCAGCAGCCCTAATAACTATGGCTACACCTTC	CASSPNNYGYTF
TRBJ1-3	TRBV28	-	-	TGTGCCAGCAAAGGGGGAGTCGCTGGAAACACCATATATTTT	CASKGGVAGNTIYF
TRBJ1-1	TRBV7-3	-	TRBD1	TGTGCCAGCAGCCCAAACAGGGGGCGGGTAGCTTTCTTT	CASSPNRGRVAFF
TRBJ2-2	TRBV6-1	-	-	TGTGCCAGCGCAGCGGTTATGAACACCGGGGAGCTGTTTTTT	CASAAVMNTGELFF
TRBJ2-2	TRBV11-2	-	TRBD2	TGTGCCAGCACCGGTAGCGGGAGGTCCACCGGGGAGCTGTTTTTT	CASTGSGRSTGELFF
TRBJ1-5	TRBV19	-	-	TGTGCCAGTAGGGCTCGGGGGGAGGGCAATCAGCCCCAGCATTTT	CASRARGEGNQPQHF
TRBJ2-7	TRBV30	-	TRBD2	TGTGCCTGGAGGTCTAGCGGGAAATACGAGCAGTACTTC	CAWRSSGKYEQYF
TRBJ2-7	TRBV7-6	-	-	TGTGCCAGCCAGCCTCAAGAAGGTTCCTACGAGCAGTACTTC	CASQPQEGSYEQYF
TRBJ1-1	TRBV20-1	few	-	TGCAGTGCTAGAAAAACAGGGAACACTGAAGCTTTCTTT	CSARKTGNTEAFF
TRBJ2-1	TRBV6-2/TRBV6-3	once	-	TGTGCCAGCACTTCCCGGGCGGAAAGCTCCTACAATGAGCAGTTCTTC	CASTSRAESSYNEQFF
TRBJ1-1	TRBV5-6	-	-	TGTGCCAGCAGCCCGGGGGGGACGGGAGCTTTCTTT	CASSPGGTGAFF
TRBJ2-7	TRBV4-2	once	-	TGTGCCATCAGTGGGGCTCGGCACGAGCAGTACTTC	CAISGARHEQYF
TRBJ1-6	TRBV7-2	-	TRBD1	TGTGCCAGCAGCTCGGGACAGGGGGCCGATTCACCCCTCCACTTT	CASSSGQGADSPLHF